This passage covers 32 T cell receptor beta chains from one sample sequenced in a study of T cell repertoires in cytomegalovirus infection. MiXCR, run by TCRdb on the reads, gives a single entry per CDR3 protein. The repertoire consists of hundreds of thousands of distinct CDR3 sequences, with 20% to 25% occurring once and the leading ten covering 7.5% to 9%. What was sequenced was CD8+ T cells from PBMCs. These receptors were collected from a human donor in good health (CMV status not recorded). Some clones in this sample may be carry-over from other donors' samples.

This clonotype has more than one count but fewer than ten. CDR3 nucleotides: TGTGCCAGCAGTTGGGCGGGGGGAACAGATACGCAGTATTTT. Translation: CASSWAGGTDTQYF. The chain is built from TRBV2 and TRBJ2-3; 8 nucleotides match TRBD2. The CDR3 loop spans 14 amino acids. In germline, CDR1 is SNHLY, CDR2 FYNNEI. J lost 3 bases, V lost 5 bases, and 4 bases had no gene match.

This clonotype was seen a handful of times. The V and J genes are TRBV28 and TRBJ2-5, with D unclear. The CDR3 is made up of 16 amino acids. CDR1 and CDR2 (germline): MDHEN, SYDVKM. The V and J ends lost 3 bases and 3 bases respectively, with 17 bases between them. CDR3 sequence reads: CASSFPSAQVEETQYF. The DNA for the CDR3 is TGTGCCAGCAGTTTTCCCTCCGCGCAAGTCGAAGAGACCCAGTACTTC.

The chain joins TRBV20-1 to TRBJ2-7; 10 bases map to TRBD2. The CDR3 contains 14 residues. The germline CDR1 and CDR2 sequences are DFQATT and SNEGSKA (reference sequence). With 3 bases clipped from V and 7 bases from J, the junction kept 9 bases outside the gene matches. The CDR3 DNA reads as TGCAGTGCTAGGGTGCTAGCGGGGGCGTGGGAGCAGTACTTC. Its translation is CSARVLAGAWEQYF.

This clonotype was seen at least ten times. The chain uses TRBV28 and TRBJ1-1; D is perhaps TRBD1 (6 bases). This CDR3 spans 16 amino acids. The ends were cut back, 3 bases at V and 2 bases at J, with 16 bases in the middle. The germline gives CDR1 MDHEN, CDR2 SYDVKM. CDR3 DNA: TGTGCCAGCAGTTTTTCCAGGGGTCCCCTCAACACTGAAGCTTTCTTT. It translates to CASSFSRGPLNTEAFF.

This clonotype was detected only a few times. V and J are TRBV7-2 and TRBJ2-3; D not certain. The CDR3 is made up of 13 amino acids. Germline V gene lookup returns CDR1 SGHTA and CDR2 FQGNSA. With 5 bases removed from V and 4 bases from J, the gap between germline ends came to 10 bases. For the CDR3, the DNA is TGTGCCAGCAGCCCAGACCCCCCAGATACGCAGTATTTT. Translated, it gives CASSPDPPDTQYF.

This chain connects TRBV20-1 to TRBJ2-2; D might be TRBD1 (6 bases). Germline CDR1 is DFQATT and CDR2 is SNEGSKA (reference sequence). Trimming pared 5 bases from V and 9 bases from J, leaving 19 bases between. The CDR3 is made up of 14 amino acids. This chain's CDR3 is CSASFDRNPRELFF. CDR3 DNA sequence: TGCAGTGCTTCATTCGACAGGAACCCCCGGGAGCTGTTTTTT.

The V gene is TRBV29-1, the J gene TRBJ2-5; TRBD2 matches at 11 bases. The CDR3 covers 20 residues. CDR1 and CDR2 (germline): SQVTM, ANQGSEA. The ends lost 0 bases at V and 1 base at J; junction bases unmatched: 16. CDR3 bases: TGCAGCGTTGAAGATCATCTCCACCCGGGGACTAGCGGCCTCCAAGAGACCCAGTACTTC. The encoded protein is CSVEDHLHPGTSGLQETQYF.

This clonotype was seen ten or more times. The genes are TRBV7-8 and TRBJ2-7; no reliable D call. Trimming shortened V by 2 bases and J by 2 bases, and 13 bases separated the two germline ends. The CDR3 consists of 15 residues. The germline V gene has CDR1 SGHVS and CDR2 FQNEAQ. CDR3 residues: CASSLSISSTYEQYV. DNA for the CDR3: TGTGCCAGCAGCTTAAGTATTAGCTCCACCTACGAGCAGTACGTC.

The chain combines TRBV20-1 with TRBJ2-2, with D possibly TRBD2 on 7 matching bases. CDR3 length: 17 residues. Looked up from germline, CDR1 is DFQATT and CDR2 is SNEGSKA (reference sequence). The V end was cut by 3 bases, the J end by 4 bases, with 21 bases between. In DNA, the CDR3 is TGCAGTGCTAGTCCGTTGGTTGCGGGGGCCTCCACCGGGGAGCTGTTTTTT. This gives the protein CSASPLVAGASTGELFF.

This clonotype has at least ten counts. J is TRBJ2-3 and V is TRBV7-2, with TRBD2 identical over 12 bases. The germline gives CDR1 SGHTA, CDR2 FQGNSA. Trimming took 5 bases from V and 3 from J; bases not matched to a gene: 9. The length of the CDR3 is 17 residues. This chain's CDR3 is CASSPMGTSGPTDTQYF. The CDR3 DNA reads as TGTGCCAGCAGCCCTATGGGGACTAGCGGGCCTACAGATACGCAGTATTTT.

The V call is TRBV14, the J call TRBJ2-5; D is uncertain. Germline CDR1 and CDR2: SGHDN and FVKESK. The CDR3 is 14 amino acids. V lost 0 bases to trimming and J lost 5 bases, with 10 bases between them. DNA of the CDR3: TGTGCCAGCAGCCAAGATACCCGGGTTGAGACCCAGTACTTC. Translating gives CASSQDTRVETQYF.

In the case of this clonotype: A much larger clone lies a single base off, so this may be a read error. The chain has TRBV12-3 or TRBV12-4 and TRBJ2-1, with 9 bases that match TRBD2. This CDR3 has 15 amino acids. CDR3 region: CARSFGGGAGNEQFF. The CDR3 coding sequence is TGTGCCCGCAGTTTCGGCGGGGGGGCAGGCAATGAGCAGTTCTTC.

This clonotype was recorded at least ten times. The chain couples TRBV7-9 to TRBJ2-7, with 11 nucleotides matching TRBD1. Germline CDR1 and CDR2: SEHNR and FQNEAQ (reference sequence). The CDR3 covers 14 residues. Trimming took 4 bases from V and 6 from J; bases not matched to a gene: 5. The CDR3 nucleotides are TGTGCCAGCAGCTCCTCGGGACAGGGGGGCGAGCAGTACTTC. Residues: CASSSSGQGGEQYF. The complete variable domain, with remaining parts taken from reference TRBV7-9 and TRBJ2-7, reads DTGVSQNPRHKITKRGQNVTFRCDPISEHNRLYWYRQTLGQGPEFLTYFQNEAQLEKSRLLSDRFSAERPKGSFSTLEIQRTEQGDSAMYLCASSSSGQGGEQYFGPGTRLTVT.

This clonotype was seen just once. The chain uses TRBV6-6 and TRBJ2-7, with D possibly TRBD2 on 5 matching bases. Germline V gives CDR1 MNHNY, CDR2 SVGAGI (reference sequence). The CDR3 length is 13 residues. The CDR3 reads CANSYSTTNEQYV. The CDR3 DNA reads TGTGCCAACAGTTACTCGACTACCAACGAGCAGTACGTC.

The chain links TRBV6-2 or TRBV6-3 to TRBJ2-3; D remains ambiguous. The ends were cut back, 10 bases at V and 0 bases at J, with 14 bases in the middle. CDR3 size: 14 residues. Per the germline V gene, CDR1 is MNHEY and CDR2 is SVGEGT. The CDR3, as DNA: TGTGCCACCGGATGGTACTTCAGCACAGATACGCAGTATTTT. Translating it yields CATGWYFSTDTQYF.

This clonotype showed up just a few times. The V gene is TRBV7-9, the J gene TRBJ2-1, with 8 bases lining up with TRBD2. J lost 6 bases, V lost 5 bases, and 9 bases had no gene match. This CDR3 comprises 15 residues. CDR1 is SEHNR and CDR2 is FQNEAQ in the germline V gene (reference sequence). As DNA, the CDR3 is TGTGCCAGCAGCAACCCCGGGACTAGTGGCAATGAGCAGTTCTTC. Residues: CASSNPGTSGNEQFF.

The CDR3 reads CATSDLDQGEQFF. The CDR3 nucleotides are TGTGCCACCAGTGATTTGGACCAGGGTGAGCAGTTCTTC. The rearrangement joins TRBV24-1 to TRBJ2-1, with a possible D match to TRBD1 (5 bases). Germline V gives CDR1 KGHDR, CDR2 SFDVKD. Trimming removed 0 bases from V and 9 bases from J, with 8 bases in between. The CDR3 has 13 amino acids.

Points on this clonotype: This may arise from a read error, as a much more abundant clone is one base away. The V and J genes are TRBV28 and TRBJ1-6, with TRBD1 matching over 9 bases. Germline lookup yields CDR1 MDHEN and CDR2 SYDVKM. The CDR3 length is 18 residues. V dropped 5 bases and J dropped 0; count of bases not matched to a gene: 8. The CDR3 DNA sequence: TGTGCCAGCAGTCTCAACTGGGACAGGGACTCCTATAATTCACCCCTCCACTTT. It specifies CASSLNWDRDSYNSPLHF.

This clonotype appeared a few times. CDR3 coding DNA: TGTGCCAGCAGTTACTCGGGGGGCAAGAACTATGGCTACACCTTC. Protein sequence: CASSYSGGKNYGYTF. The genes are TRBV6-5 and TRBJ1-2, with D possibly being TRBD1 (6 bases). This CDR3 has 15 residues. CDR1 is MNHEY, CDR2 SVGAGI, per germline. Between the trimmed V and J ends, which lost 0 bases and 2 bases, there was a span of 10 bases.

This clonotype has a count of ten or more. The chain links TRBV7-2 to TRBJ2-3; 13 bases agree with TRBD2. The CDR3 runs to 16 residues. Losses at the gene ends were 5 bases for V and 2 bases for J; bases not matched to a gene: 4. Per germline, CDR1 SGHTA and CDR2 FQGNSA. CDR3 bases: TGTGCCAGCAGCCTGACTAGCGGGGGGACCACAGATACGCAGTATTTT. Amino acids: CASSLTSGGTTDTQYF.

This clonotype was picked up a small number of times. The chain is built from TRBV7-9 and TRBJ1-1; D unresolved. Germline CDR1 is SEHNR and CDR2 is FQNEAQ (reference sequence). Trimming shortened V by 8 bases and J by 5 bases, and 15 bases separated the two germline ends. This CDR3 contains 13 residues. For the CDR3, the DNA is TGTGCCAGCTACGGCCCGCCACTTACTGAAGCTTTCTTT. It codes for CASYGPPLTEAFF.

The chain recombines TRBV6-6 with TRBJ2-3; the D is unclear. CDR1 and CDR2 (germline): MNHNY, SVGAGI (reference sequence). This CDR3 spans 14 amino acids. V was trimmed by 0 bases and J by 3 bases, leaving 7 bases between them. This CDR3 reads CASSYSTNTDTQYF. The CDR3 region has the DNA TGTGCCAGCAGTTACTCGACCAATACAGATACGCAGTATTTT.

The chain joins TRBV4-3 to TRBJ2-7; 9 bases are shared with TRBD2. V trimming: 1 base; J trimming: 5 bases; junction bases outside the gene matches: 12. CDR1 LGHNA and CDR2 YSLEER come from the germline V gene. The CDR3 totals 17 residues. In DNA form, the CDR3 reads TGCGCCAGCAGCCAAGGTGCAGGACTAGCGAATCGAGACGAGCAGTACTTC. Translated: CASSQGAGLANRDEQYF.

In its sample, this clonotype was seen a few times. The chain is built from TRBV6-1 and TRBJ1-1, with D unresolved. From germline, CDR1 is MNHNS and CDR2 SASEGT. V shed 5 bases and J shed 0 bases, with 13 bases lying between them. The CDR3 consists of 15 residues. The CDR3 nucleotides are TGTGCCAGCAGTTACCCGGTTAGTATGAACACTGAAGCTTTCTTT. Residues: CASSYPVSMNTEAFF.

V usage is TRBV5-4 and J usage is TRBJ2-7, with 10 bases lining up with TRBD1. The CDR3 loop spans 15 amino acids. From germline, CDR1 is SGHNT and CDR2 YYREEE (reference sequence). Germline trimming cut 0 bases from V and 6 bases from J; bases unmatched to any gene: 6. In DNA form, the CDR3 reads TGTGCCAGCAGCTTGGACTCCGGGACAGGGGCCGAGCAGTACTTC. It specifies CASSLDSGTGAEQYF.

This clonotype was detected a few times. The chain uses TRBV2 and TRBJ1-5; D not resolved. The length of the CDR3 is 14 residues. The germline V gene has CDR1 SNHLY and CDR2 FYNNEI. The V end was cut by 3 bases, the J end by 3 bases, with 9 bases between. The CDR3 protein is CASSDGSHNQPQHF. The CDR3 coding sequence is TGTGCCAGCAGTGATGGCAGCCACAATCAGCCCCAGCATTTT.

V and J are TRBV29-1 and TRBJ1-1; D uncertain. Trimming took 1 base from V and 1 from J, leaving 10 bases between them. The CDR3 is 14 amino acids. Germline V lookup: CDR1 SQVTM, CDR2 ANQGSEA. The CDR3 region is CSVEGDGENTEAFF. DNA of the CDR3: TGCAGCGTTGAAGGAGACGGTGAGAACACTGAAGCTTTCTTT.

This clonotype came up many times. The V and J genes are TRBV6-5 and TRBJ2-4; 8 bases fit TRBD1. Per germline, CDR1 MNHEY and CDR2 SVGAGI. The CDR3 length is 17 residues. The junction had 4 bases not matched to a gene; V was cut back by 0 bases and J by 0 bases. The CDR3 reads CASSYSTGAGAKNIQYF. The CDR3, as DNA: TGTGCCAGCAGTTACTCGACAGGGGCGGGAGCCAAAAACATTCAGTACTTC.

This clonotype was recorded only once. A clone one base away is much larger, so this may be a read error. The rearrangement joins TRBV6-5 to TRBJ2-1, with D perhaps matching TRBD2 (5 bases). Germline V CDR1 and CDR2: MNHEY, SVGAGI. Trimming left V 10 bases short and J 3 bases short, with 13 bases between. This CDR3 has 13 residues. In DNA, the CDR3 is TGTGCCATCGGGCTAGCCTTCTACAATGAGCAGTTCTTC. Its translation: CAIGLAFYNEQFF.

This clonotype has more than one count but fewer than ten. This chain joins TRBV20-1 and TRBJ2-5; 9 positions match TRBD2. The CDR3 runs to 14 residues. Germline trimming cut 6 bases from V and 5 bases from J; bases unmatched to any gene: 10. CDR1 is DFQATT and CDR2 is SNEGSKA in the germline V gene (reference sequence). CDR3 loop: CSATLAGERETQYF. The CDR3 coding sequence is TGCAGTGCGACTTTAGCGGGGGAAAGGGAGACCCAGTACTTC.

This clonotype was found a few times. The chain recombines TRBV10-3 with TRBJ2-1; no clear D gene. Germline V gives CDR1 ENHRY, CDR2 SYGVKD. V shed 3 bases and J shed 2 bases, with 14 bases lying between them. CDR3 size: 16 residues. The CDR3 nucleotides are TGTGCCATCAGTGATAATGCGCAGAACCCCTACAATGAGCAGTTCTTC. Residues: CAISDNAQNPYNEQFF.

This chain joins TRBV6-5 and TRBJ2-7; 9 bases agree with TRBD1. V trimming: 1 base; J trimming: 3 bases; junction bases outside the gene matches: 1. Germline V gene lookup returns CDR1 MNHEY and CDR2 SVGAGI. The CDR3 loop spans 14 amino acids. The CDR3 nucleotides are TGTGCCAGCAGTTACTGGACAGGGGTCTACGAGCAGTACTTC. Protein sequence: CASSYWTGVYEQYF.